Sequencing of this T cell receptor (beta chain) was carried out in a study of cytomegalovirus exposure and HLA in healthy donors. In the PCR, 60 Vbeta and 13 Jbeta primers were used. The table came from immunoSEQ multiplex PCR; TCRdb's copy has only in-frame clones and leaves some out. The top ten clones hold 4% to 5% of a sample with 95,000 to 110,000 clones, 77% of them seen once. This clonotype was sampled from a male donor in good health and CMV-seronegative. Sequencing used PBMCs.

CDR3 region: CASSQGSGGLAKNIQYF. The CDR3 nucleotides read TGTGCCAGCAGCCAAGGGAGCGGAGGCCTAGCCAAAAACATTCAGTACTTC. The V gene is TRBV4-2, the J gene TRBJ2-4; D possibly corresponds to TRBD2 (5 bases). CDR3 length equals 17 residues. The ends were cut back, 1 base at V and 0 bases at J, with 13 bases in the middle. The germline CDR1 and CDR2 sequences are LGHNA and YNFKEQ.